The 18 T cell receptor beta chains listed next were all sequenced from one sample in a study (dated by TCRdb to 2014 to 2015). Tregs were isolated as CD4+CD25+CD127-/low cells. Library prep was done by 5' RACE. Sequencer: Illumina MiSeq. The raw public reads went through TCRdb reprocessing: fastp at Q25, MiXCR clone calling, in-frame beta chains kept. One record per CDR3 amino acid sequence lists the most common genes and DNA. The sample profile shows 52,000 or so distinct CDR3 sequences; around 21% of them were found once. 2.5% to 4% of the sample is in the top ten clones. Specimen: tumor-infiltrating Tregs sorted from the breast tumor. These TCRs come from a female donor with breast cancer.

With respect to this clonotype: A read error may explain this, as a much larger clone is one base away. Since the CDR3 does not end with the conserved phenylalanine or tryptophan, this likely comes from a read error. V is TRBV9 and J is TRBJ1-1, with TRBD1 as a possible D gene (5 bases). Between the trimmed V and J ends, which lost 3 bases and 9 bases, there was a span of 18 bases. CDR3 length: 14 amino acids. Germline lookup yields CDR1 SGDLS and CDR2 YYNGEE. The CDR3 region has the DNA TGTGCCAGCAGCGCCGGGGGAGGCTCCAGTAAAGCTTTCTTA. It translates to CASSAGGGSSKAFL.

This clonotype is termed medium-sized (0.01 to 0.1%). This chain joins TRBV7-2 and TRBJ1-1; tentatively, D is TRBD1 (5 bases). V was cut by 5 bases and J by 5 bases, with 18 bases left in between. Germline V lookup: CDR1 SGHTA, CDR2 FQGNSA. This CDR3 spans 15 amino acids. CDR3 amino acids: CASSPRGEGETEAFF. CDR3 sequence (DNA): TGTGCCAGCAGCCCAAGGGGTGAGGGAGAGACTGAAGCTTTCTTT.

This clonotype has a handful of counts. CDR3 in DNA: TGCGCCAGCAGCTTGGTTCAGGGGGCCGGGGAGCTGTTTTTT. Its protein product is CASSLVQGAGELFF. V and J are TRBV5-1 and TRBJ2-2; 7 nucleotides agree with TRBD1. The CDR3 consists of 14 residues. Trimming removed 0 bases from V and 6 bases from J; junction bases left unmatched: 2. Germline V gives CDR1 SGHRS, CDR2 YFSETQ.

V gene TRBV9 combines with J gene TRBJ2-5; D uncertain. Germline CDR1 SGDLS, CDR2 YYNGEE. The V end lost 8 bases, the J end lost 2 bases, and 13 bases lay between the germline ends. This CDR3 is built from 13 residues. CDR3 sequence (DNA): TGTGCCAGGAACTTCGACAAACAAGAGACCCAGTACTTC. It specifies CARNFDKQETQYF.

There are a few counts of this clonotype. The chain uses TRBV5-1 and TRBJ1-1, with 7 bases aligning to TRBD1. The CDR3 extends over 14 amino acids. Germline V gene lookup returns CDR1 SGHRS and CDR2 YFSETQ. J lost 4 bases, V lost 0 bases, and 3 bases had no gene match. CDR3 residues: CASSLGAGGTEAFF. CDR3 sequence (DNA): TGCGCCAGCAGCTTGGGAGCAGGGGGCACTGAAGCTTTCTTT.

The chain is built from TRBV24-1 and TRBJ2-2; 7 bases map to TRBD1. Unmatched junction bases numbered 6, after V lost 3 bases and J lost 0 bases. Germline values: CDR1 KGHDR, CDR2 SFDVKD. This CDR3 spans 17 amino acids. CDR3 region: CATSDITGASNTGELFF. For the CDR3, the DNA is TGTGCCACCAGTGATATAACAGGGGCTTCGAACACCGGGGAGCTGTTTTTT.

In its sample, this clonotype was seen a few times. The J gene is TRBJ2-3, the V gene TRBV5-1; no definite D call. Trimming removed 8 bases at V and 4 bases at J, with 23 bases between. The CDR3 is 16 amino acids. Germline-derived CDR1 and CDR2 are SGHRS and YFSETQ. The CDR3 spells CASTSRFGVSSDTQYF. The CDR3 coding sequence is TGCGCCAGTACCTCCAGGTTTGGCGTTAGTTCAGATACGCAGTATTTT. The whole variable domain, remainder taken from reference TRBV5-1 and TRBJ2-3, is KAGVTQTPRYLIKTRGQQVTLSCSPISGHRSVSWYQQTPGQGLQFLFEYFSETQRNKGNFPGRFSGRQFSNSRSEMNVSTLELGDSALYLCASTSRFGVSSDTQYFGPGTRLTVL.

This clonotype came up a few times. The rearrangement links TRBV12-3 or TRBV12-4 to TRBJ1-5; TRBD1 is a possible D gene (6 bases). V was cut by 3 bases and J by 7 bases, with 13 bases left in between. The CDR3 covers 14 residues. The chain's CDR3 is CASSFRGSGQPQHF. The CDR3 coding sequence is TGTGCCAGCAGTTTTAGGGGGAGTGGGCAGCCCCAGCATTTT.

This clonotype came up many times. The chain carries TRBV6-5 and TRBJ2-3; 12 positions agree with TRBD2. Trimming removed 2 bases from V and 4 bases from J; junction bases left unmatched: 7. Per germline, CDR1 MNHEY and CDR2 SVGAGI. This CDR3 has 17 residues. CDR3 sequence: CASSYHWTSGAADTQYF. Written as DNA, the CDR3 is TGTGCCAGCAGTTACCATTGGACTAGCGGGGCGGCAGATACGCAGTATTTT.

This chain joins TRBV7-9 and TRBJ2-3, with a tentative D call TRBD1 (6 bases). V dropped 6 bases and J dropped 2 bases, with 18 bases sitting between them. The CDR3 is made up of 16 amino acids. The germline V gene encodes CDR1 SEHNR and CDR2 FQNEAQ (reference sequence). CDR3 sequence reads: CASSLPTGGHTDTQYF. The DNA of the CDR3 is TGTGCCAGCAGTTTACCGACAGGTGGACACACAGATACGCAGTATTTT.

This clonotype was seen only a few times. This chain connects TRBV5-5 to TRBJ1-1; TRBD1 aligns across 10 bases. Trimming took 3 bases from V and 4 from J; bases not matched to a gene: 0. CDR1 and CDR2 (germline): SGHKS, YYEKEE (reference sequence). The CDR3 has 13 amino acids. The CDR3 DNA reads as TGTGCCAGCAGCTGGACAGGGGGCACTGAAGCTTTCTTT. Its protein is CASSWTGGTEAFF.

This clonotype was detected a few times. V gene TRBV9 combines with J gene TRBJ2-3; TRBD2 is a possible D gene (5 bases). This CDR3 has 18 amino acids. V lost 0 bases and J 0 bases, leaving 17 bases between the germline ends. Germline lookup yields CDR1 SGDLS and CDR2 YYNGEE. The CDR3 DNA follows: TGTGCCAGCAGCGTAGCGAGTCTAGCCTATATCAGCACAGATACGCAGTATTTT. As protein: CASSVASLAYISTDTQYF. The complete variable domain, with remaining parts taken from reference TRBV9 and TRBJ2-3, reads DSGVTQTPKHLITATGQRVTLRCSPRSGDLSVYWYQQSLDQGLQFLIQYYNGEERAKGNILERFSAQQFPDLHSELNLSSLELGDSALYFCASSVASLAYISTDTQYFGPGTRLTVL.

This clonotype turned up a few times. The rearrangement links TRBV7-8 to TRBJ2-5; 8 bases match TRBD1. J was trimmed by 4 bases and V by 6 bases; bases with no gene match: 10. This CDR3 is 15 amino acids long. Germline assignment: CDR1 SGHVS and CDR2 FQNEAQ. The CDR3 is CASRLQQGEGETQYF. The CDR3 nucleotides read TGTGCCAGCAGGCTCCAACAGGGGGAAGGAGAGACCCAGTACTTC. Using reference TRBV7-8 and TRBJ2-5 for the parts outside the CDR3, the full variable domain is GAGVSQSPRYKVAKRGQDVALRCDPISGHVSLFWYQQALGQGPEFLTYFQNEAQLDKSGLPSDRFFAERPEGSVSTLKIQRTQQEDSAVYLCASRLQQGEGETQYFGPGTRLLVL.

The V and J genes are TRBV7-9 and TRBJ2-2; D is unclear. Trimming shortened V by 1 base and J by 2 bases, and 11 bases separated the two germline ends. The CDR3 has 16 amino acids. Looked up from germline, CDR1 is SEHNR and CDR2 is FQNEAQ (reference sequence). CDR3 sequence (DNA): TGTGCCAGCAGCTTAGTAGTCACGGCTAACACCGGGGAGCTGTTTTTT. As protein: CASSLVVTANTGELFF.

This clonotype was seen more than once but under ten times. The chain's CDR3 is CASSLEGTGNEKLFF. CDR3 sequence (DNA): TGTGCCAGCAGCTTGGAAGGGACGGGTAATGAAAAACTGTTTTTT. The V gene is TRBV11-2, the J gene TRBJ1-4; a possible D gene is TRBD1 (5 bases). CDR3 length: 15 residues. The ends were cut back, 3 bases at V and 4 bases at J, with 12 bases in the middle. Germline-derived CDR1 and CDR2 are SGHAT and FQNNGV.

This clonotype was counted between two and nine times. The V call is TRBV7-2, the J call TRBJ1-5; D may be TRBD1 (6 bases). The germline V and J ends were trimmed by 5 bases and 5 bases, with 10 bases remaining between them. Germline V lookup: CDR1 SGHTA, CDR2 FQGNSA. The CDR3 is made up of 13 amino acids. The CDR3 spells CASSPDSDQPQHF. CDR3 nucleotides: TGTGCCAGCAGCCCGGACAGCGATCAGCCCCAGCATTTT. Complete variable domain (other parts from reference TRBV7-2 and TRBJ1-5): GAGVSQSPSNKVTEKGKDVELRCDPISGHTALYWYRQSLGQGLEFLIYFQGNSAPDKSGLPSDRFSAERTGGSVSTLTIQRTQQEDSAVYLCASSPDSDQPQHFGDGTRLSIL.

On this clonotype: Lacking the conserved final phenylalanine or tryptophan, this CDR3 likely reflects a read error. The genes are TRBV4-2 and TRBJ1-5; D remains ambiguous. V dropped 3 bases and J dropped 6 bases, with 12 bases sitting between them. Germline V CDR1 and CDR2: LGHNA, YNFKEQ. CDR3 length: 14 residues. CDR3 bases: TGTGCCAGCAGCCAGAGAGGTAACATTCAGCCCCAGCATTAT. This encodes CASSQRGNIQPQHY.

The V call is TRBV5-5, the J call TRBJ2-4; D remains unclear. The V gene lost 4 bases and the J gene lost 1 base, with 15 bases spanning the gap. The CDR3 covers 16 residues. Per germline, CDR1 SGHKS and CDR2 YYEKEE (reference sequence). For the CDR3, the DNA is TGTGCCAGCAGCCCACTGAGAGGCTCGGCCAAAAACATTCAGTACTTC. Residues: CASSPLRGSAKNIQYF.